This TCR beta chain is drawn from a study of T cells after yellow fever vaccination (dated 2019 in TCRdb). In terms of the full investigation: The SMART-Seq v4 Ultra Low Input RNA kit was used to prepare libraries from fractions with low cell numbers. To follow T-cell clones before and after both primary and booster YFV17D yellow fever vaccination, bulk TCR alpha and beta repertoires underwent longitudinal sequencing. Two healthy male donors, one aged 18 to 30 and one aged 30 to 39 years, were included in the cohort. Bulk PBMC replicates and cell subsets were isolated from blood drawn at multiple timepoints before and after both primary and secondary immunization.

This clonotype occurred a few times. This clone's antigen is unknown. No base-level quality is on record; no much larger clone is a single base apart. Synthesis of TCR cDNA relied on 5'RACE template switching, a step that introduced a universal primer site along with unique molecular identifiers. Priming for cDNA synthesis came from both the TCR alpha and TCR beta constant segments. Libraries were amplified in two PCR steps, with sample barcodes and sequencing adapters added in the second step. Libraries were sequenced on Illumina HiSeq 2500 (2x100 bp) or NovaSeq (2x150 bp). As for how the authors treated the data: MIGEC handled demultiplexing of reads and collapsing into UMI consensus sequences, while MiXCR performed V(D)J alignment. Vaccine-responding clonotypes were defined with edgeR using replicate PBMC samples, requiring FDR below 0.01 and a log2 fold change above 5 up to day 15. Each bulk clonotype was labeled CD4 or CD8 based on which sequenced repertoire, CD4 or CD8, contained the clonotype at higher abundance. TCRdb applied fastp at Q25 and MiXCR to the public reads, then kept only in-frame beta chains. Every entry covers one CDR3 protein and lists the most common genes and DNA from its rows. The V and J calls were not made by the authors but by TCRdb's processing. This sample comprises 300,000 or so distinct CDR3 sequences, about 6.6% of them detected only once. The ten most abundant clones make up 18% of the sample.

The sample's treatment or condition label, decoded: live attenuated yellow fever vaccine strain. Two biological replicates of bulk PBMCs were collected at each blood-draw timepoint. A standard Ficoll-Paque protocol was used to isolate PBMCs from peripheral blood. RNA was extracted with TriZol from bulk PBMCs, CD4 and CD8 fractions, and dextramer-positive and dextramer-negative fractions. CDR3 length: 14 amino acids, cysteine to phenylalanine. The DNA shown is the 42-base CDR3, in frame from base 1. V is pruned by 4 bases and J by 4 bases, leaving 5 bases of the junction without a gene match. In the germline V gene, CDR1 corresponds to SGHRS and CDR2 to YFSETQ. Points the paper makes about the study in general: The study included only two donors, which limits how far the findings can be generalized. Because abundant contaminating clonotypes from the bulk population could be contained in FACS-sorted repertoires, computational filtering was required. A small fraction of clonotypes showed up in both the CD4 and CD8 compartments, probably as a result of convergent recombination. After the booster, most clones that had expanded after primary vaccination were detected again (roughly 96% of CD4 and around 88% of CD8), suggesting broad maintenance of memory. Compared with the primary T-cell response, the secondary T-cell response was weaker but faster, peaking on day 5 rather than day 15.

The starting material was PBMCs, obtained about 49 days after the first yellow fever vaccination. The sequence derives from a man aged 18 to 29 who received the YFV17D yellow fever vaccine. Recombination linked TRBV5-1 to TRBJ1-2, and 9 bases in between align with TRBD1. The CDR3 sequence is CASSEGQGTYGYTF. The nucleotide sequence reads as follows: TGCGCCAGCAGCGAGGGACAGGGAACCTATGGCTACACCTTC.